The next 18 T cell receptor beta chains were all read from a single sample in a study of T cells in Graves' hyperthyroidism and ophthalmopathy. RNA transcripts provided the source from which TCR beta CDR3 regions were amplified. The HTBI primer set served for first-round RT-PCR of the TCR CDR3. From the multiplex PCR reads, TCRdb called clonotypes with MiXCR, one entry per CDR3 protein. In the table there are some 510,000 distinct CDR3 sequences, roughly 46% of which are singletons. Sequences were obtained from peripheral blood or thyroid tissue (not recorded which). These receptor sequences come from a woman aged 18-29 years with Graves' hyperthyroidism.

This rearrangement joins TRBV5-1 to TRBJ2-5; 7 nucleotides agree with TRBD1. The CDR3 loop spans 14 amino acids. V was clipped by 4 bases and J by 2 bases; unmatched bases: 5. Germline V lookup: CDR1 SGHRS, CDR2 YFSETQ. CDR3 in DNA: TGCGCCAGCAGCGATGGGACAGCACAAGAGACCCAGTACTTC. The encoded protein is CASSDGTAQETQYF.

This clonotype was counted at least ten times. The CDR3 sequence: CATSKSDHPDTEAFF. The CDR3 coding sequence is TGTGCCACCAGTAAGAGTGACCACCCAGACACTGAAGCTTTCTTT. The V and J genes are TRBV24-1 and TRBJ1-1; no clear D gene. The germline V gene encodes CDR1 KGHDR and CDR2 SFDVKD. The CDR3 is made up of 15 amino acids. V was pared by 6 bases and J by 3 bases, with 16 bases between.

Regarding this clonotype: This clone may be a read error of a much larger clone one base away. The V call is TRBV25-1, the J call TRBJ1-3, with D possibly TRBD1 on 6 matching bases. The germline gives CDR1 MGHDK, CDR2 SYGVNS. V gave up 10 bases and J gave up 4 bases, with 11 bases separating them. This CDR3 contains 12 residues. The CDR3 nucleotides are TGTGCCACACTACAGGGAGGAAACACCATATATTTT. Its protein is CATLQGGNTIYF. Full variable domain (missing parts from reference TRBV25-1 and TRBJ1-3): EADIYQTPRYLVIGTGKKITLECSQTMGHDKMYWYQQDPGMELHLIHYSYGVNSTEKGDLSSESTVSRIRTEHFPLTLESARPSHTSQYLCATLQGGNTIYFGEGSWLTVV.

This clonotype was seen many times. This chain connects TRBV6-6 to TRBJ2-7, with 7 nucleotides matching TRBD2. The CDR3 sequence is 14 residues long. V shed 2 bases and J 4 bases; nucleotides not matched to a gene: 5. Germline-derived CDR1 and CDR2 are MNHNY and SVGAGI (reference sequence). The chain's CDR3 is CASSYVGGPYEQYF. DNA of the CDR3: TGTGCCAGCAGTTACGTGGGAGGGCCTTACGAGCAGTACTTC.

The V call is TRBV7-2, the J call TRBJ1-4; D is unresolved. The CDR3 contains 15 residues. The ends were cut back, 0 bases at V and 4 bases at J, with 9 bases in the middle. Per the germline V gene, CDR1 is SGHTA and CDR2 is FQGNSA. The CDR3 nucleotides are TGTGCCAGCAGCTTAGCTAGGGCGCATAATGAAAAACTGTTTTTT. Protein: CASSLARAHNEKLFF. The variable domain in full, with the rest retrieved from reference TRBV7-2 and TRBJ1-4, is GAGVSQSPSNKVTEKGKDVELRCDPISGHTALYWYRQSLGQGLEFLIYFQGNSAPDKSGLPSDRFSAERTGGSVSTLTIQRTQQEDSAVYLCASSLARAHNEKLFFGSGTQLSVL.

V gene TRBV7-2 combines with J gene TRBJ1-1, with 7 positions matching TRBD1. The V segment lost 5 bases and the J segment 1 base; nucleotides outside the gene matches: 10. Germline loops: CDR1 SGHTA, CDR2 FQGNSA. There are 16 residues in the CDR3. The CDR3, as DNA: TGTGCCAGCAGCAAAAGAGACAGGGCCTGGAACACTGAAGCTTTCTTT. Translation: CASSKRDRAWNTEAFF.

The DNA for the CDR3 is TGTGCCACCAGTGACCCCGGGACGGGGAAGAACACTGAAGCTTTCTTT. Residues: CATSDPGTGKNTEAFF. The rearrangement uses TRBV24-1 and TRBJ1-1; D possibly corresponds to TRBD1 (5 bases). Trimming stripped 4 bases from V and 1 base from J, with 15 bases between. The V gene's germline CDR1 is KGHDR and CDR2 SFDVKD. This CDR3 has 16 residues.

The chain has TRBV7-9 and TRBJ1-5, with D possibly TRBD1 on 5 matching bases. CDR1 SEHNR and CDR2 FQNEAQ come from the germline V gene (reference sequence). The CDR3 loop spans 16 amino acids. The germline V and J ends were trimmed by 1 base and 5 bases, with 15 bases remaining between them. CDR3 loop: CASSLGHGARDQPQHF. In nucleotides, the CDR3 is TGTGCCAGCAGCTTAGGGCACGGGGCGCGTGATCAGCCCCAGCATTTT.

V usage is TRBV29-1 and J usage is TRBJ2-5; D is unresolved. The end of the DNA fits TRBJ2-7 better, so the J call may be wrong. Germline V gives CDR1 SQVTM, CDR2 ANQGSEA. This CDR3 spans 13 amino acids. For the CDR3, the DNA is TGCAGCGTTGAAGGGATCGACAACTACGAGCAGTACTTC. Amino acid sequence: CSVEGIDNYEQYF.

This clonotype was seen more than once but under ten times. The rearrangement joins TRBV11-2 to TRBJ1-3, with a tentative D call TRBD1 (5 bases). The germline CDR1 and CDR2 sequences are SGHAT and FQNNGV. The germline V and J ends were trimmed by 1 base and 0 bases, with 10 bases remaining between them. This CDR3 has 16 residues. The CDR3 reads CASSLVLDTSGNTIYF. The DNA of the CDR3 is TGTGCCAGCAGCTTAGTTCTGGACACCTCTGGAAACACCATATATTTT.

This chain uses TRBV12-5 with TRBJ2-5; 10 bases map to TRBD1. The DNA matches TRBJ2-7 better at its end, which makes the J call doubtful. CDR1 and CDR2 (germline): LGHNT, FRNRAP. This CDR3 contains 13 residues. CDR3 amino acids: CASGGQGDDEQYF. The CDR3 DNA reads TGTGCTAGTGGTGGACAGGGGGATGACGAGCAGTACTTC.

This clonotype was seen just once. A much larger clone differs by one base, so this may be a read error. The J gene is TRBJ2-7, the V gene TRBV7-6; 7 bases are shared with TRBD1. The CDR3 is 14 residues long. The V segment lost 3 bases and the J segment 3 bases; nucleotides outside the gene matches: 5. Germline CDR1 and CDR2: SGHVS and FNYEAQ. Here the CDR3 reads CASSFRPGGYEQYF. CDR3 nucleotide sequence: TGTGCCAGCAGCTTTCGGCCAGGGGGCTACGAGCAGTACTTC.

This clonotype came up many times. The rearrangement links TRBV29-1 to TRBJ2-7; 7 nucleotides agree with TRBD1. The CDR3 totals 13 residues. V was clipped by 6 bases and J by 2 bases; unmatched bases: 7. Germline V gene sequence: CDR1 SQVTM, CDR2 ANQGSEA. In DNA form, the CDR3 reads TGCAGCGTAGCCAGGACAGGCCCCTACGAGCAGTACTTC. Residues: CSVARTGPYEQYF.

This clonotype was detected only a few times. The V gene is TRBV15, the J gene TRBJ1-2; D might be TRBD1 (5 bases). Trimming shortened V by 1 base and J by 5 bases, and 14 bases separated the two germline ends. This CDR3 contains 15 residues. Germline CDR1 reads LNHNV; CDR2 reads YYDKDF (reference sequence). The DNA of the CDR3 is TGTGCCACCAGCAGAGGATGGGACGATTCGTATGGCTACACCTTC. It codes for CATSRGWDDSYGYTF.

The chain is built from TRBV24-1 and TRBJ1-5; 9 bases are a match to TRBD1. The junction had 3 bases not matched to a gene; V was cut back by 3 bases and J by 7 bases. The CDR3 extends over 14 amino acids. CDR1 and CDR2 (germline): KGHDR, SFDVKD. CDR3 DNA sequence: TGTGCCACCAGTGATCGGACAGGGGTCCAGCCCCAGCATTTT. Amino acid sequence: CATSDRTGVQPQHF.

On this clonotype itself: A junction end diverges from the germline sequence, so it may reflect a read error. The chain is built from TRBV24-1 and TRBJ2-7, with D tentatively TRBD1 (6 bases). The CDR3 totals 13 residues. Germline-derived CDR1 and CDR2 are KGHDR and SFDVKD. In DNA form, the CDR3 reads TGTGCCAGCAGTTCGACCAGGGGTAGCGAGCAGTACTTC. Its translation: CASSSTRGSEQYF.

The V call is TRBV25-1, the J call TRBJ1-2; D unclear. Trimming took off 5 bases at V and 4 bases at J, with 14 bases between the two ends. The CDR3 has 14 residues. Germline V CDR1 and CDR2: MGHDK, SYGVNS. The CDR3 here is CASSLSHGAYGYTF. Written as DNA, the CDR3 is TGTGCCAGCAGTTTATCGCACGGCGCCTATGGCTACACCTTC.

This clonotype was recorded many times. The rearrangement joins TRBV24-1 to TRBJ2-5; 12 nucleotides align to TRBD2. The CDR3 loop spans 16 amino acids. The germline V gene has CDR1 KGHDR and CDR2 SFDVKD. V gave up 4 bases and J gave up 2 bases; unmatched junction bases: 4. The CDR3 DNA is TGTGCCACCAGTGACCTCCTAGCGGGGGGGCAAGAGACCCAGTACTTC. Its translation is CATSDLLAGGQETQYF.